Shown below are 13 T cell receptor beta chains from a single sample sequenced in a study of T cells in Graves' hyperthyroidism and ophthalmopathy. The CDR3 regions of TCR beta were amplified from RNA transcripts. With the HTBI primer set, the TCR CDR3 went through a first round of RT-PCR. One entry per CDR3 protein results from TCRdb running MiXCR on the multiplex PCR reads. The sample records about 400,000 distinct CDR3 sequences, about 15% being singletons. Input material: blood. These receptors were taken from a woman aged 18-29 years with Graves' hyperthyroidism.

CDR3 loop: CASSELNFGTTVILTF. The CDR3 nucleotides are TGTGCCAGCAGTGAACTAAATTTTGGGACGACTGTAATCCTGACTTTC. The chain recombines TRBV6-1 with TRBJ2-6; D may correspond to TRBD1 or TRBD2 (5 bases each). The CDR3 length is 16 residues. Trimming stripped 2 bases from V and 14 bases from J, with 22 bases between. Germline CDR1 MNHNS, CDR2 SASEGT.

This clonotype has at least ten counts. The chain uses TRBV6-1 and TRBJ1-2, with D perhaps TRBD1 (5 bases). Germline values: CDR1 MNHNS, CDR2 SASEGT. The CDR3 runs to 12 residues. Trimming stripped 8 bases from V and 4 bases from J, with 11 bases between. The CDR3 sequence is CASAPDSYGYTF. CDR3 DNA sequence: TGTGCCAGCGCCCCAGACAGCTATGGCTACACCTTC.

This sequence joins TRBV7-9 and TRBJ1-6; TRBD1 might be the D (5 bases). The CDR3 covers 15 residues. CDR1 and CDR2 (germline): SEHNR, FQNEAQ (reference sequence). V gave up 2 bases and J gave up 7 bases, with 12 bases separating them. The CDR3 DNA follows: TGTGCCAGCAGCTTACAGCAGGGTGGCAATTCACCCCTCCACTTT. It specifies CASSLQQGGNSPLHF.

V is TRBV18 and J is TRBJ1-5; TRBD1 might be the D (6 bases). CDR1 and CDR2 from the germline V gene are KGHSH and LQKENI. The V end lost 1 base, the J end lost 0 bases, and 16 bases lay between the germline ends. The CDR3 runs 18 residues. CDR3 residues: CASSPLWGRGFSNQPQHF. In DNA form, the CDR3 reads TGTGCCAGCTCACCACTCTGGGGGCGCGGTTTTAGCAATCAGCCCCAGCATTTT.

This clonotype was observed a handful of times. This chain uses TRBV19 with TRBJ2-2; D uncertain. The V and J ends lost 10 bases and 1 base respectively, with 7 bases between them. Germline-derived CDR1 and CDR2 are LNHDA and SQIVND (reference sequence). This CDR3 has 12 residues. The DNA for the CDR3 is TGTGCCACCCGACGGAACACCGGGGAGCTGTTTTTT. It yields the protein CATRRNTGELFF.

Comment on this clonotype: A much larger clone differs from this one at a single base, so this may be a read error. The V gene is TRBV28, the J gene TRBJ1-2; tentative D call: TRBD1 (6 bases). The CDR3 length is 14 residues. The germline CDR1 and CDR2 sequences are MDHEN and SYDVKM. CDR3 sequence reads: CASSLPGVGYGCTF. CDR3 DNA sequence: TGTGCCAGCAGTTTACCAGGGGTTGGCTATGGCTGCACCTTC.

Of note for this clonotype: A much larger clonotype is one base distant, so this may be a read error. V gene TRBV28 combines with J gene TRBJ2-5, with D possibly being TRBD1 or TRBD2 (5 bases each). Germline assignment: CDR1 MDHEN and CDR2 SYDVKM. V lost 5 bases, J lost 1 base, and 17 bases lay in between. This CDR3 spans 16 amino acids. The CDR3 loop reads CASSPHLVGPQETQYF. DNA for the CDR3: TGTGCCAGCAGTCCTCATCTAGTGGGACCCCAAGAGACCCAGTACTTC.

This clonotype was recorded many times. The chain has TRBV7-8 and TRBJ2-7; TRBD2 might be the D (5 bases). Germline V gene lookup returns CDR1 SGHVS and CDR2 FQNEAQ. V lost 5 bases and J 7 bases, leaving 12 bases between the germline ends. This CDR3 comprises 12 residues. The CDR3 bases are TGTGCCAGCAGCCCTAGGGCGGGTGAGCAGTACTTC. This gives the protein CASSPRAGEQYF.

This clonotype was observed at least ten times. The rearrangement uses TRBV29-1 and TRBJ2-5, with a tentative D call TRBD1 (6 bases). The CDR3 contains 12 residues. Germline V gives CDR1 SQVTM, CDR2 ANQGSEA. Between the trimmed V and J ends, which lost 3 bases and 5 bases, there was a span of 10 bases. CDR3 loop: CSVDEGVETQYF. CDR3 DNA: TGCAGCGTTGATGAGGGGGTCGAGACCCAGTACTTC.

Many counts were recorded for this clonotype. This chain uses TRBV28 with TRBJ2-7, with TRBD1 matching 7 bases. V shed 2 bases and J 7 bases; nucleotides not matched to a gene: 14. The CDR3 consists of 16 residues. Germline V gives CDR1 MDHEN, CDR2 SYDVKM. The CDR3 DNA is TGTGCCAGCAGTTTACCTGGACAGGCGAAATCTTGGGAGCAGTACTTC. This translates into CASSLPGQAKSWEQYF.

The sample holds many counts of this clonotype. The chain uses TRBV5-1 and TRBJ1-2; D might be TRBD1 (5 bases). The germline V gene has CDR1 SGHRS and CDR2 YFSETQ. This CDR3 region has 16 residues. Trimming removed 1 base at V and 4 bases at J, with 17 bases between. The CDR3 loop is CASSLWLTGQGYGYTF. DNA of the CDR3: TGCGCCAGCAGCTTGTGGTTGACGGGGCAGGGCTATGGCTACACCTTC. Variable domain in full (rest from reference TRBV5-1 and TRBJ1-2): KAGVTQTPRYLIKTRGQQVTLSCSPISGHRSVSWYQQTPGQGLQFLFEYFSETQRNKGNFPGRFSGRQFSNSRSEMNVSTLELGDSALYLCASSLWLTGQGYGYTFGSGTRLTVV.

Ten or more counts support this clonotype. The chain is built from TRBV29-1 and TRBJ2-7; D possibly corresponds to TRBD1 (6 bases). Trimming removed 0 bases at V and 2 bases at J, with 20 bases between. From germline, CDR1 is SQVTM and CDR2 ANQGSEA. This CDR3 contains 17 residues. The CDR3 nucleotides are TGCAGCGTTGAAGATTACGGGACACATCGAGGAGCCTACGAGCAGTACTTC. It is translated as CSVEDYGTHRGAYEQYF.

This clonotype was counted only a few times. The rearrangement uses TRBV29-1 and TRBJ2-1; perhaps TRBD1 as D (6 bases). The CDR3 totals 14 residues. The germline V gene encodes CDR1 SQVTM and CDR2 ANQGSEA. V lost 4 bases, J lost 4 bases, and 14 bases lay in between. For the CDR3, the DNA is TGCAGCGTTGGGTTCAGGGGTCTTTACAATGAGCAGTTCTTC. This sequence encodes CSVGFRGLYNEQFF.